This record covers a single TCR beta chain. There is no known antigen for this receptor. Base quality data are lacking; no much larger clone is found one base away. This entry is derived from a study of CD8 T cells in ankylosing spondylitis (TCRdb year 2017). In terms of the full investigation: The study set out to find disease-linked TCR variants by profiling T cell receptor beta repertoires in ankylosing spondylitis patients and healthy donors. The whole study cohort included roughly 110 healthy donors and about two dozen ankylosing spondylitis patients. Samples of peripheral blood were taken, and for ankylosing spondylitis patients, synovial fluid was collected as well.

What the work shows at the level of the full study, not this receptor alone: A TCR beta motif made up of about eight highly homologous amino acid variants appeared to be characteristic of blood from ankylosing spondylitis patients. Some TCR beta motif variants had previously been reported in synovial fluid and blood of reactive arthritis patients, which suggested common disease-initiation mechanisms. According to the report, matched synovial fluid samples from ankylosing spondylitis patients were significantly enriched for the disease-linked clones. The disease-linked clones had a CD8+ phenotype and were found at relatively low frequencies in peripheral blood.

Sequenced using an Illumina HiSeq 2500. TCR beta libraries were prepared by quantitative 5'-RACE with molecular barcodes. In the paper's pipeline: A new computational method, built on a probabilistic model of VDJ rearrangement, was used to identify disease-linked TCR variants. TCRdb reworked the public reads: Q25 trimming with fastp, MiXCR clone assembly, productive beta chains retained. One record per CDR3 amino acid sequence lists the most common genes and DNA. TCRdb, not the authors, supplied the V and J calls. The sample table contains approximately 300,000 distinct CDR3 sequences; only one count was recorded for less than 25% of them. Roughly 3.4% of the sample rests with the top ten. The CDR3 holds 15 amino acids from the cysteine to the phenylalanine. Here the CDR3 DNA is all that survives: 45 bases in frame from base 1. V loses 5 bases, J loses 4 bases, and the germline ends lie 15 bases apart. The germline V gene supplies CDR1 SGHTA and CDR2 FQGNSA.

The receptor comes from a female donor with ankylosing spondylitis or in good health (not recorded which). The sequencing sample was made of blood, either unsorted or a sorted T cell fraction (not recorded which). The chain uses TRBV7-2 and TRBJ2-1; D gene: possibly TRBD1, on 6 matching bases. The DNA sequence is TGTGCCAGCAGCCAGGTGAGGGGGAGTTACAATGAGCAGTTCTTC. Its protein is CASSQVRGSYNEQFF.